This T cell receptor (beta chain) was profiled in a study of control samples from healthy donors and cancer patients. The table came from immunoSEQ multiplex PCR; TCRdb's copy has only in-frame clones and leaves some out. The sample comprises approximately 60,000 clones, around nine tenths of which are singletons, and 1.2% rests with the top ten. The CDR3 has 15 residues. In germline, CDR1 is SGHTA, CDR2 FQGNSA. V lost 6 bases, J lost 5 bases, and 10 bases stayed unmatched. What was sequenced was PBMCs. The rearrangement links TRBV7-2 to TRBJ1-1, with 9 positions matching TRBD1. This receptor was obtained from a woman in her fifties or sixties with colorectal cancer. The CDR3 here is CASRSGTGRKTEAFF. CDR3 DNA sequence: TGTGCCAGCAGATCCGGGACAGGGAGGAAGACTGAAGCTTTCTTT.